One TCR beta chain is described in this entry. These data originate in a study of OX40 agonist ivuxolimab in advanced cancers. The wider study: Intravenous ivuxolimab at 0.01 to 10 mg/kg was given to patients every 2 weeks.

Germline V gene data show CDR1 as LNHNV and CDR2 as YYDKDF (reference sequence). This CDR3 has 17 residues. The V and J ends lost 5 bases and 1 base, in that order; junction bases with no gene match: 11. The table came from immunoSEQ multiplex PCR; TCRdb's copy has only in-frame clones and leaves some out. The table records about 27,000 clones, approximately 78% of them present only once. The sequence was collected from an adult with an advanced solid tumor such as melanoma, head and neck, liver or kidney cancer. The chain combines TRBV15 with TRBJ2-3; 8 nucleotides agree with TRBD2. This material consisted of CD4+ or CD8+ T cells sorted from blood, taken in a trial of the OX40 agonist ivuxolimab. The CDR3 spells CATSEPDRAGGTDTQYF. DNA of the CDR3: TGTGCCACCAGCGAACCTGATCGAGCGGGGGGCACAGATACGCAGTATTTT.